This T cell receptor (beta chain) was found in a study of shared clonotypes between healthy human individuals. Study context: Aged 18 to 49, the donors were a couple of women and a few men.

CD45RA+ naive and CD45RA-negative memory subsets were separated from CD4+ cells. On this clone itself: Its antigen is as yet unknown.

CDR3 length equals 15 residues. Assay: immunoSEQ multiplex PCR; the TCRdb copy retains only in-frame clones and omits some. The data hold approximately 530,000 clones, with about 96% observed a single time. The study, taken as a whole, reports: Clonotypes shared by all four donors outscored non-shared clonotypes in generation probability.

Sequenced sample: naive CD4+ T cells sorted from blood. Subset of the sample: CD45RA+ positively selected. The chain has TRBV21-1 and TRBJ2-1; the table's TRBD2 call for D was not verified on the DNA. TRBV21-1 represents a pseudogene. The TCR was taken from a woman under 40 in good health. CDR3 region: CASRKRGGSYNEQFF. CDR3 DNA sequence: TGTGCCAGCAGGAAACGGGGGGGCAGTTACAATGAGCAGTTCTTC.